The source of this T cell receptor (beta chain) is a study of blood T cells in healthy people across ages. PCR was performed a second time for about 7 to 11 cycles using a sample-barcoded 5' primer and a J-beta primer mix. TCRdb reprocessed the 5' RACE reads via MiXCR and lists one record per CDR3 protein. The sample lists hundreds of thousands of distinct CDR3 sequences; roughly 50% were seen once. This clonotype was observed a single time. V gave up 0 bases and J gave up 6 bases; unmatched junction bases: 4. Germline V CDR1 and CDR2: LGHDT, YNNKEL (reference sequence). The CDR3 covers 15 residues. Sample: blood. The TCR comes from a man aged 40-49 years in good health. The chain joins TRBV3-1 to TRBJ1-5; 8 bases fit TRBD1. As DNA, the CDR3 is TGTGCCAGCAGCCAAGACAGGGGGCGGTTTCAGCCCCAGCATTTT. The encoded protein is CASSQDRGRFQPQHF. Full variable domain (missing parts from reference TRBV3-1 and TRBJ1-5): DTAVSQTPKYLVTQMGNDKSIKCEQNLGHDTMYWYKQDSKKFLKIMFSYNNKELIINETVPNRFSPKSPDKAHLNLHINSLELGDSAVYFCASSQDRGRFQPQHFGDGTRLSIL.